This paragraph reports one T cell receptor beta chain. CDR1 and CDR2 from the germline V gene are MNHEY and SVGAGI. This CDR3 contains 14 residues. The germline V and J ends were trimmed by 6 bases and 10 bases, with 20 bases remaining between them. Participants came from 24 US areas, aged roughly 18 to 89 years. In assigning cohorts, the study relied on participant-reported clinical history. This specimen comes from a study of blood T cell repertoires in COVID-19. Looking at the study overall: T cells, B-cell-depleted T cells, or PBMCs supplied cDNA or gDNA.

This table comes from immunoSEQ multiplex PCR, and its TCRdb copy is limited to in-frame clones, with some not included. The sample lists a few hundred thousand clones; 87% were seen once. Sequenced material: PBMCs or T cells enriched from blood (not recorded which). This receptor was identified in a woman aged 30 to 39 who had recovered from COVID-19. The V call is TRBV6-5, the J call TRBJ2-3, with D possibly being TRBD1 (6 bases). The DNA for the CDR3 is TGTGCCAGCAGCCACGACAGGTTAGCGCACTCGCAGTATTTT. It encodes CASSHDRLAHSQYF.